These 18 T cell receptor beta chains share one sample of origin, sequenced in a study of blood T cell repertoires in COVID-19. Here immunoSEQ multiplex PCR was the method, and the copy in TCRdb shows in-frame clones only, minus some. The sample lists 300,000 or so clones; approximately 93% were seen once. Sequencing was carried out using peripheral blood. The receptors shown here come from a woman aged 30 to 39 with COVID-19, enrolled during active disease.

The rearrangement joins TRBV7-9 to TRBJ2-7; maybe TRBD2 (5 bases). V gave up 3 bases and J gave up 5 bases, with 17 bases separating them. The CDR3 runs to 15 residues. Germline V gene data show CDR1 as SEHNR and CDR2 as FQNEAQ (reference sequence). The CDR3 is CASSFLGPTEDEQYF. The CDR3 bases are TGTGCCAGCAGCTTCCTAGGACCTACGGAGGACGAGCAGTACTTC.

The chain couples TRBV5-1 to TRBJ2-3; the D gene is possibly TRBD1 (6 bases). Germline loops: CDR1 SGHRS, CDR2 YFSETQ. The ends were cut back, 0 bases at V and 1 base at J, with 12 bases in the middle. This CDR3 is built from 16 residues. The CDR3 reads CASSLGVRTGTDTQYF. The CDR3 coding sequence is TGCGCCAGCAGCTTGGGGGTCCGGACAGGCACAGATACGCAGTATTTT. Together with reference TRBV5-1 and TRBJ2-3, the CDR3 gives the full variable domain: KAGVTQTPRYLIKTRGQQVTLSCSPISGHRSVSWYQQTPGQGLQFLFEYFSETQRNKGNFPGRFSGRQFSNSRSEMNVSTLELGDSALYLCASSLGVRTGTDTQYFGPGTRLTVL.

The J gene is TRBJ1-1, the V gene TRBV6-5; possibly TRBD1 for D (6 bases). V was shortened by 5 bases and J by 0 bases, with 13 bases between the two germline ends. Per germline, CDR1 MNHEY and CDR2 SVGAGI. The CDR3 covers 15 residues. The CDR3 DNA sequence: TGTGCCAGCAGTATCGTACAGGGTTTGAACACTGAAGCTTTCTTT. Residues: CASSIVQGLNTEAFF.

CDR3 amino acids: CASSPGTSGVVETQYF. The CDR3 DNA is TGTGCCAGCAGCCCGGGGACTAGCGGGGTGGTTGAGACCCAGTACTTC. The chain is built from TRBV7-9 and TRBJ2-5; 13 nucleotides align to TRBD2. V lost 5 bases, J lost 5 bases, and 8 bases stayed unmatched. The CDR3 covers 16 residues. Germline assignment: CDR1 SEHNR and CDR2 FQNEAQ (reference sequence).

For the CDR3, the DNA is TGTGCCAGCAGTGAAGTGCGGGGGCCCCAAGAGACCCAGTACTTC. It yields the protein CASSEVRGPQETQYF. This chain uses TRBV2 with TRBJ2-5, with a tentative D call TRBD2 (7 bases). V was trimmed by 1 base and J by 1 base, leaving 10 bases between them. The CDR3 is 15 residues long. The germline V gene has CDR1 SNHLY and CDR2 FYNNEI.

J is TRBJ1-2 and V is TRBV6-5, with 7 bases aligning to TRBD1. Germline-derived CDR1 and CDR2 are MNHEY and SVGAGI. With V trimmed by 0 bases and J by 0 bases, 4 bases remained unmatched. The CDR3 has 16 residues. Here the CDR3 DNA reads TGTGCCAGCAGTTACTCGGGACAGCAATCTAACTATGGCTACACCTTC. It translates to CASSYSGQQSNYGYTF.

V is TRBV30 and J is TRBJ1-4; D call uncertain. The CDR3 is made up of 11 amino acids. Trimming cost V 3 bases and J 8 bases, with 7 bases left between them. CDR1 is GTSNPN and CDR2 is SVGIG in the germline V gene (reference sequence). The CDR3, as DNA: TGTGCCTGGAGCGGCGGCGAAAAACTGTTTTTT. It codes for CAWSGGEKLFF.

This clone was counted a few times. V usage is TRBV11-2 and J usage is TRBJ2-1; D gene uncertain. The ends were cut back, 0 bases at V and 6 bases at J, with 6 bases in the middle. Germline lookup yields CDR1 SGHAT and CDR2 FQNNGV. There are 13 residues in the CDR3. The CDR3 sequence is CASSLDRFNEQFF. In nucleotides, the CDR3 is TGTGCCAGCAGCTTAGACAGGTTCAATGAGCAGTTCTTC.

J is TRBJ1-1 and V is TRBV19; TRBD1 matches at 10 bases. The V segment lost 3 bases and the J segment 4 bases; nucleotides outside the gene matches: 2. The V gene's germline CDR1 is LNHDA and CDR2 SQIVND (reference sequence). The CDR3 sequence is 14 residues long. The CDR3 DNA reads TGTGCCAGTAGTATTAGGACAGGGGGCACTGAAGCTTTCTTT. This encodes CASSIRTGGTEAFF.

The rearrangement joins TRBV7-2 to TRBJ2-1; 14 bases are a match to TRBD2. The V gene's germline CDR1 is SGHTA and CDR2 FQGNSA. The CDR3 spans 14 residues. The V and J ends lost 6 bases and 7 bases, in that order; junction bases with no gene match: 2. The CDR3 nucleotides are TGTGCCAGCAGAAGGACTAGCGGGAGGAATGAGCAGTTCTTC. Translating gives CASRRTSGRNEQFF.

The rearrangement joins TRBV7-2 to TRBJ1-1; D possibly corresponds to TRBD1 (6 bases). CDR1 is SGHTA and CDR2 is FQGNSA in the germline V gene. This CDR3 has 14 residues. Between the trimmed V and J ends, which lost 4 bases and 5 bases, there was a span of 14 bases. CDR3 nucleotides: TGTGCCAGCAGCTCCACAGGGAGAGGAACTGAAGCTTTCTTT. This sequence encodes CASSSTGRGTEAFF.

V gene TRBV2 combines with J gene TRBJ2-7; 7 bases are shared with TRBD2. V gave up 1 base and J gave up 2 bases; unmatched junction bases: 5. Germline V CDR1 and CDR2: SNHLY, FYNNEI. CDR3 length: 15 residues. The DNA of the CDR3 is TGTGCCAGCAGTGAAGAAGCGGGGACGGCCTACGAGCAGTACTTC. Protein sequence: CASSEEAGTAYEQYF.

In its sample, this clone was seen many times. The chain couples TRBV2 to TRBJ1-2; D is ambiguous. V lost 4 bases and J 0 bases, leaving 9 bases between the germline ends. Per the germline V gene, CDR1 is SNHLY and CDR2 is FYNNEI. The CDR3 extends over 14 amino acids. The DNA of the CDR3 is TGTGCCAGCAGTGGAGTGTTAGCTAACTATGGCTACACCTTC. This translates into CASSGVLANYGYTF.

This chain joins TRBV10-1 and TRBJ1-1, with 9 bases identical to TRBD1. The CDR3 consists of 16 residues. Germline V gene lookup returns CDR1 WNHNN and CDR2 SYGVQD (reference sequence). V lost 3 bases, J lost 0 bases, and 5 bases stayed unmatched. CDR3 sequence reads: CASSEDGTGMNTEAFF. In DNA form, the CDR3 reads TGCGCCAGCAGTGAAGATGGGACAGGGATGAACACTGAAGCTTTCTTT.

This chain connects TRBV18 to TRBJ1-3; D is uncertain. V dropped 2 bases and J dropped 0 bases, with 8 bases sitting between them. The length of the CDR3 is 15 residues. Per the germline V gene, CDR1 is KGHSH and CDR2 is LQKENI. Here the CDR3 DNA reads TGTGCCAGCTCACCATCACACCCCTCTGGAAACACCATATATTTT. Protein: CASSPSHPSGNTIYF.

This CDR3 reads CASSLNNRGLYFYGYTF. The CDR3, as DNA: TGTGCCAGCAGTTTAAATAACAGGGGGCTCTACTTCTATGGCTACACCTTC. J is TRBJ1-2 and V is TRBV27, with TRBD1 matching 9 bases. This CDR3 comprises 17 residues. Losses at the gene ends were 2 bases for V and 4 bases for J; bases not matched to a gene: 11. The germline V gene encodes CDR1 MNHEY and CDR2 SMNVEV (reference sequence).

Details on this clone: The same CDR3 is also encoded by other DNA sequences in this sample. The rearrangement links TRBV5-1 to TRBJ2-1; 8 bases line up with TRBD2. V trimming: 4 bases; J trimming: 3 bases; junction bases outside the gene matches: 6. This CDR3 has 15 amino acids. CDR1 is SGHRS, CDR2 YFSETQ, per germline. DNA for the CDR3: TGCGCCAGCAGCCTTGGGACTAGTGGCTACAATGAGCAGTTCTTC. Translating it yields CASSLGTSGYNEQFF.

The chain joins TRBV7-2 to TRBJ2-2, with 11 positions matching TRBD2. Trimming removed 5 bases from V and 7 bases from J; junction bases left unmatched: 9. The CDR3 totals 16 residues. Germline loops: CDR1 SGHTA, CDR2 FQGNSA. CDR3 loop: CASSPLAGGGSGELFF. For the CDR3, the DNA is TGTGCCAGCAGCCCTCTAGCGGGAGGCGGGAGCGGGGAGCTGTTTTTT.